The entry below gives a single T cell receptor beta chain sequence along with its context. Its antigen is still unknown. This CDR3 spans 16 amino acids. Germline loops: CDR1 SGHRS, CDR2 YFSETQ. V was shortened by 2 bases and J by 4 bases, with 18 bases between the two germline ends. A history of autoimmune disease or systemic immunosuppression excluded patients. The entry originates in a study of OX40 agonist ivuxolimab in advanced cancers. Study-wide results and limits: On average, CD8+ T cells had more expanded clones than CD4+. Among patients with partial responses at 0.1-3.0 mg/kg, clonal expansion was among the lowest.

Here immunoSEQ multiplex PCR was the method, and the copy in TCRdb shows in-frame clones only, minus some. The sample has about 76,000 clones, 85% seen once. The sequence derives from an adult with an advanced solid tumor such as melanoma, head and neck, liver or kidney cancer. The rearrangement joins TRBV5-1 to TRBJ1-1; the D gene is possibly TRBD1 (5 bases). The sample consisted of CD4+ or CD8+ T cells sorted from blood, taken in a trial of the OX40 agonist ivuxolimab. This chain's CDR3 is CASSFPRGDSGTEAFF. The CDR3 nucleotides read TGCGCCAGCAGCTTCCCAAGAGGGGACTCGGGCACTGAAGCTTTCTTT.